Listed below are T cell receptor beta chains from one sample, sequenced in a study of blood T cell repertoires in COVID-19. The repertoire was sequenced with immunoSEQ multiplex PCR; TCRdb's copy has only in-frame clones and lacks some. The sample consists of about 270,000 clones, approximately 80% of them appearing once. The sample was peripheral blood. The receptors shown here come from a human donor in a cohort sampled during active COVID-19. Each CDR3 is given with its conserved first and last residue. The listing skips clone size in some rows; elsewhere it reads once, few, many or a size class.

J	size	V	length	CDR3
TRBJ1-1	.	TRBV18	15	CASSPMSSQNTEAFF
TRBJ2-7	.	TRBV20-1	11	CSARSGLEQYF
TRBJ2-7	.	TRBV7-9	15	CASSLLGRELHEQYF
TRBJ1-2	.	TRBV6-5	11	CASRQGPGYTF
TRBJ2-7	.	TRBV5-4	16	CASSLGGLAGTYEQYF
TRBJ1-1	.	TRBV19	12	CASSFSAGLAFF
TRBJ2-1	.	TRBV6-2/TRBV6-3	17	CASSDRTGGVLINEQFF
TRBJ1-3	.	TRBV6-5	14	CASSRQISGNTIYF
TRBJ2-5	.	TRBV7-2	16	CASSAGGLLYQETQYF
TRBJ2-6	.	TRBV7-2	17	CASSIDRGHSGANVLTF
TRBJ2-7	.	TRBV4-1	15	CASSQDGPGNYEQYF
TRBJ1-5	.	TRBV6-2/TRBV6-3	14	CASSYATTNQPQHF
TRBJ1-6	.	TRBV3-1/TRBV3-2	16	CASSQGPGQGVSPLHF
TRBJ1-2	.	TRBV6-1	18	CASSDKAGTGGFFYGYTF
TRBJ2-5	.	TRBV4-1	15	CASTLDPTSRETQYF
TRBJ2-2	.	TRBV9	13	CASKRSGTGELFF
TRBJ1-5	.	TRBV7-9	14	CASSLGQGNQPQHF
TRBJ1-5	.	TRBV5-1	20	CASSLFLSGTGGEGNQPQHF
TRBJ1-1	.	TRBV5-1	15	CASSRGDRTNTEAFF
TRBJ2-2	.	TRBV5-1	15	CASSPGLQTAGELFF
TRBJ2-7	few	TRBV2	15	CASSEYGGAGNEQYF
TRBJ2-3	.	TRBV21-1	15	CASSQRRGKGDTQYF
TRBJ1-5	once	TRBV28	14	CASTIDNSNQPQHF
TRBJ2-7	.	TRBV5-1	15	CASSLGGSTSYEQYF
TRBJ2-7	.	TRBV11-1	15	CASSLHQARSYEQYF
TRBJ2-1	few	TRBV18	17	CASSRLSGRGSYNEQFF
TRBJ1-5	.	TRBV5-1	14	CASSLAPGGQPQHF
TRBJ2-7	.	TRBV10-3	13	CASGTGPGDEQYF
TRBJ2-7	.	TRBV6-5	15	CASSYRLAGGPEQYF
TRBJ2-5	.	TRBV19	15	CASSKAGLGGETQYF
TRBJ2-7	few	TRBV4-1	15	CASSREGTGLVEQYF
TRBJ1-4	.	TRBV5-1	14	CASSLRQDGGKLFF
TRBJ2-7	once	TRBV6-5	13	CASMERPLWEQYF
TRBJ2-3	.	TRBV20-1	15	CSASQTTTSTDTQYF
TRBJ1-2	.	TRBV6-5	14	CASSVETGGYGYTF
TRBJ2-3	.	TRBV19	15	CASSGLAGVTDTQYF
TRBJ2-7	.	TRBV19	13	CASSIAEGSEQYF
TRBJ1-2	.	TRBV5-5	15	CASSLAPPANYGYTF
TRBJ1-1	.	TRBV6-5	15	CASSPGTGGNDEAFF
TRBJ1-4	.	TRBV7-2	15	CASSLEKGTNEKLFF
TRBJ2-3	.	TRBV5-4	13	CASSLPREDTQYF
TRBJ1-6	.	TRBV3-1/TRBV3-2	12	CASSSQGSPLHF
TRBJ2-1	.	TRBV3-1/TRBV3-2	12	CASSQGPNEQFF
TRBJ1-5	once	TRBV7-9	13	CASSRTGMQPQHF
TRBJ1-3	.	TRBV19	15	CASNTGTSSGNTIYF
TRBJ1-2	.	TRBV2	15	CASSETAGANYGYTF
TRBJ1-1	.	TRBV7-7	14	CASSGRTGYPEAFF
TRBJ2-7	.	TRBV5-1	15	CASSLQGGPPYEQYF
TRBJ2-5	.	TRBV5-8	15	CASSLGAGDGETQYF
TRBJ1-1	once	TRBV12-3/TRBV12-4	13	CASSLGTNTEAFF
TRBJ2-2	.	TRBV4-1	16	CASSQDRDSWTGELFF
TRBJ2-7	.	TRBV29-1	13	CSVLTGTAHEQYF
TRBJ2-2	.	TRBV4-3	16	CASSSRQVSNTGELFF
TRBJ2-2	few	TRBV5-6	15	CASTSAGGNTGELFF
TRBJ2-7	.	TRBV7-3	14	CASSHSAGPYEQYF
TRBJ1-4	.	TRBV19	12	CASSMMREKLFF
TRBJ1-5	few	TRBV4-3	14	CASSPNRGNQPQHF
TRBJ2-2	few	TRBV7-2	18	CASSLVALAGGNTGELFF
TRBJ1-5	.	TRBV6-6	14	CASSDYRVNQPQHF
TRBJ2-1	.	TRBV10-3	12	CAISERGDEQFF